The T cell receptor (beta chain) under discussion was sequenced for a study of T cells in Graves' hyperthyroidism and ophthalmopathy. Whole-study findings and limits: Most expanded thyroid clonotypes above 0.001 also appeared in blood. Stable hyperthyroidism and ophthalmopathy were separated using 13 V-J signatures. Ophthalmopathy, which appeared later, was predicted by the model a median roughly 6.4 months before onset.

The V gene lost 5 bases and the J gene lost 1 base, with 17 bases spanning the gap. Germline V lookup: CDR1 SEHNR, CDR2 FQNEAQ (reference sequence). The CDR3 is made up of 16 amino acids. Based on clinical symptoms, serum thyroxine and TRAb, thyroid ultrasound and orbital computed tomography, diagnoses were reached. Using RNA transcripts as the source, TCR beta CDR3 regions were amplified. RT-PCR in the first round (using the HTBI primer set) targeted the TCR CDR3. TCRdb independently ran MiXCR on the multiplex PCR reads; one entry per CDR3 protein. This repertoire shows a few hundred thousand distinct CDR3 sequences, around 46% found once; its top ten account for roughly 8.2%. A few counts support this clonotype. Its antigen is unidentified.

This TCR was recovered from a woman in her late teens or twenties with Graves' hyperthyroidism. Specimen: peripheral blood or thyroid tissue (not recorded which). The J gene is TRBJ1-1, the V gene TRBV7-9, with no clear D. As DNA, the CDR3 is TGTGCCAGCAGCGCAGATACGGCCGGTAAGAACACTGAAGCTTTCTTT. Protein product: CASSADTAGKNTEAFF. Supplemented by reference TRBV7-9 and TRBJ1-1, the full variable domain reads DTGVSQNPRHKITKRGQNVTFRCDPISEHNRLYWYRQTLGQGPEFLTYFQNEAQLEKSRLLSDRFSAERPKGSFSTLEIQRTEQGDSAMYLCASSADTAGKNTEAFFGQGTRLTVV.